These 17 T cell receptor beta chains were sequenced from one sample in a study of post-analysis software for immune sequencing data. Unique molecular identifiers were carried by the TCR beta cDNA libraries. TCRdb re-called the PCR reads through MiXCR, storing one row per CDR3 protein. The profile covers about 570,000 distinct CDR3 sequences, with 30% to 40% appearing a single time and 6% taken by the ten largest. These receptors' targets are unknown. Points from the study as a whole: Five or six TRBV segments, TRBV5-6, TRBV5-1 and TRBV20-1 among them, were found more frequent in patients than controls.

The sample consisted of blood. Receptors were obtained from a girl aged 2-17 years with multiple sclerosis.

Of note for this clonotype: The junction shows a germline mismatch at one end, possibly a read error. The chain joins TRBV6-6 to TRBJ2-1, with D perhaps TRBD1 (6 bases). CDR1 is MNHNY, CDR2 SVGAGI, per germline (reference sequence). The CDR3 is made up of 15 amino acids. The CDR3 DNA follows: TGTGCCGGCAGTTACAGGGTAGAAAAGAGGAATGAGCAGTTCTTC. Amino acids: CAGSYRVEKRNEQFF.

This clonotype was observed a handful of times. This sequence joins TRBV20-1 and TRBJ1-1; D gene ambiguous. The CDR3 is 10 residues long. CDR1 is DFQATT, CDR2 SNEGSKA, per germline (reference sequence). The V gene lost 3 bases and the J gene lost 3 bases, with 2 bases spanning the gap. This chain's CDR3 is CSARYTEAFF. DNA for the CDR3: TGCAGTGCTAGGTACACTGAAGCTTTCTTT.

This rearrangement joins TRBV12-3 or TRBV12-4 to TRBJ1-4; D is unclear. This CDR3 spans 14 amino acids. V shed 5 bases and J shed 7 bases, with 14 bases lying between them. CDR3 protein: CASSDIGGGEKLFF. In nucleotides, the CDR3 is TGTGCCAGCAGTGATATAGGTGGCGGTGAAAAACTGTTTTTT.

This sequence joins TRBV5-1 and TRBJ2-3, with D tentatively TRBD1 (6 bases). Germline V gene data show CDR1 as SGHRS and CDR2 as YFSETQ. Trimming left V 4 bases short and J 2 bases short, with 14 bases between. This CDR3 has 15 amino acids. This CDR3 is CASSTIGTYTDTQYF. DNA of the CDR3: TGCGCCAGCAGCACGATCGGGACATACACAGATACGCAGTATTTT.

V is TRBV27 and J is TRBJ2-7; 8 positions agree with TRBD1. Germline CDR1 is MNHEY and CDR2 is SMNVEV (reference sequence). CDR3 length: 17 residues. V was clipped by 2 bases and J by 3 bases; unmatched bases: 12. The CDR3 DNA reads as TGTGCCAGCAGTTTAAAATCGCGACAGGGGCTGAACTACGAGCAGTACTTC. It specifies CASSLKSRQGLNYEQYF.

The chain carries TRBV7-3 and TRBJ2-3, with a tentative D call TRBD2 (6 bases). Germline V gene sequence: CDR1 SGHTA, CDR2 FQGTGA. The CDR3 totals 15 residues. Trimming took 3 bases from V and 6 from J, leaving 16 bases between them. As DNA, the CDR3 is TGTGCCAGCAGCTTCGGCGGGGCGTATAGGGATACGCAGTATTTT. Amino acid sequence: CASSFGGAYRDTQYF.

In its sample, this clonotype was seen a few times. This chain joins TRBV3-1 and TRBJ2-1; D is undetermined. The CDR3 has 12 amino acids. Germline loops: CDR1 LGHDT, CDR2 YNNKEL (reference sequence). Trimming removed 3 bases at V and 2 bases at J, with 2 bases between. The CDR3: CASSQPYNEQFF. The CDR3 nucleotides are TGTGCCAGCAGCCAGCCCTACAATGAGCAGTTCTTC.

The CDR3 region has the DNA TGTGCCAGCGCCACAGGGAAGGATACGCAGTATTTT. It yields the protein CASATGKDTQYF. The chain is built from TRBV28 and TRBJ2-3; the D gene is possibly TRBD1 (6 bases). The V end was cut by 8 bases, the J end by 6 bases, with 12 bases between. CDR3 length equals 12 residues. The germline V gene encodes CDR1 MDHEN and CDR2 SYDVKM.

About this clonotype: Being one base from a much bigger clone, this may be a read error. Since no conserved phenylalanine or tryptophan closes the CDR3, a read error is the likely cause. This chain links TRBV7-6 with TRBJ2-5, with D possibly TRBD2 on 6 matching bases. V was shortened by 4 bases and J by 1 base, with 10 bases between the two germline ends. Germline values: CDR1 SGHVS, CDR2 FNYEAQ. The CDR3 sequence is 14 residues long. CDR3: CASSSGGSQETQYL. The CDR3, as DNA: TGTGCCAGCAGCTCTGGGGGGTCCCAAGAGACCCAGTACTTA.

The chain combines TRBV14 with TRBJ2-1, with 7 bases aligning to TRBD1. The CDR3 has 14 residues. V lost 5 bases and J lost 4; bases outside the gene matches: 5. Germline V lookup: CDR1 SGHDN, CDR2 FVKESK. The DNA for the CDR3 is TGTGCCAGCAGCGACAGGGTATCTTACAATGAGCAGTTCTTC. Protein product: CASSDRVSYNEQFF.

The CDR3 protein is CSASAGLAGDEQFF. CDR3 coding DNA: TGCAGTGCTAGTGCGGGACTAGCCGGGGATGAGCAGTTCTTC. The chain uses TRBV20-1 and TRBJ2-1; TRBD2 matches 9 bases. The CDR3 totals 14 residues. The J segment lost 8 bases and the V segment lost 3 bases, leaving 8 bases of the junction unmatched. CDR1 is DFQATT and CDR2 is SNEGSKA in the germline V gene (reference sequence).

V usage is TRBV12-3 or TRBV12-4 and J usage is TRBJ1-1; D is perhaps TRBD1 (6 bases). This CDR3 has 14 amino acids. Between the trimmed V and J ends, which lost 6 bases and 1 base, there was a span of 12 bases. This chain's CDR3 is CASRTGGSNTEAFF. The CDR3 DNA follows: TGTGCCAGCAGGACGGGGGGCTCGAACACTGAAGCTTTCTTT.

The rearrangement links TRBV6-5 to TRBJ1-6; the match to TRBD1 covers 7 bases. Trimming removed 4 bases from V and 6 bases from J; junction bases left unmatched: 3. The CDR3 length is 14 residues. Germline V lookup: CDR1 MNHEY, CDR2 SVGAGI. CDR3 sequence reads: CASSSGTANSPLHF. The CDR3 bases are TGTGCCAGCAGTTCCGGGACAGCTAATTCACCCCTCCACTTT.

The chain recombines TRBV7-6 with TRBJ1-5; unclear D gene. Germline assignment: CDR1 SGHVS and CDR2 FNYEAQ. Trimming cost V 3 bases and J 2 bases, with 17 bases left between them. CDR3 length: 17 residues. The CDR3 nucleotides are TGTGCCAGCAGCTTGGGGTCTGGCAATGTGGGCAATCAGCCCCAGCATTTT. It encodes CASSLGSGNVGNQPQHF. The complete variable domain, with remaining parts taken from reference TRBV7-6 and TRBJ1-5, reads GAGVSQSPRYKVTKRGQDVALRCDPISGHVSLYWYRQALGQGPEFLTYFNYEAQQDKSGLPNDRFSAERPEGSISTLTIQRTEQRDSAMYRCASSLGSGNVGNQPQHFGDGTRLSIL.

This clonotype was detected only a few times. The chain is built from TRBV27 and TRBJ1-5, with D unclear. Germline CDR1 is MNHEY and CDR2 is SMNVEV (reference sequence). V lost 2 bases and J lost 6, with 11 bases in between. The CDR3 covers 14 residues. The CDR3: CASSLRLEGQPQHF. The DNA for the CDR3 is TGTGCCAGCAGTTTAAGGTTAGAGGGTCAGCCCCAGCATTTT.

The sample holds a few counts of this clonotype. This chain joins TRBV7-9 and TRBJ2-7; D unclear. The V gene lost 7 bases and the J gene lost 3 bases, with 16 bases spanning the gap. The CDR3 sequence is 14 residues long. Germline V lookup: CDR1 SEHNR, CDR2 FQNEAQ (reference sequence). This CDR3 reads CASTPTPKSYEQYF. The CDR3 nucleotides read TGTGCCAGCACCCCCACGCCCAAGAGCTACGAGCAGTACTTC.

This clonotype was seen a handful of times. The chain is built from TRBV6-1 and TRBJ1-6; 8 bases map to TRBD1. The CDR3 has 12 amino acids. The ends lost 8 bases at V and 12 bases at J; junction bases unmatched: 6. Germline CDR1 and CDR2: MNHNS and SASEGT. The CDR3 reads CASRTGRGPLHF. The DNA for the CDR3 is TGTGCCAGCCGGACAGGGAGAGGACCCCTCCACTTT.